Listed here are 15 T cell receptor beta chains from one sample, sequenced in a study of beta chain features in type 1 diabetes. Study-level points and caveats: There was a moderate but significant shortening of TCRB CDR3s in all four CD4+ subsets of Type 1 diabetes patients.

Their antigens remain unidentified. The study reverse transcribed the entire isolated RNA, so it sequenced expressed TCRB transcripts. TCRdb keeps only in-frame clones here, not all; method: immunoSEQ multiplex PCR. The sample comprises 500,000 to 800,000 clones, around 12% of which are singletons, and around 0.12% rests with the top ten. Sample: naive CD4+ T cells from blood. These receptors all come from a man between 25 and 39 years old with type 1 diabetes.

The chain recombines TRBV6-5 with TRBJ1-5; D is unclear. Per germline, CDR1 MNHEY and CDR2 SVGAGI. V lost 6 bases, J lost 4 bases, and 13 bases lay in between. CDR3 length: 14 amino acids. The CDR3 region has the DNA TGTGCCAGCAGAAACACCCAAGGGAATCAGCCCCAGCATTTT. This encodes CASRNTQGNQPQHF.

This clone was detected only a few times. This chain joins TRBV7-9 and TRBJ1-4; D ambiguous. In germline, CDR1 is SEHNR, CDR2 FQNEAQ (reference sequence). This CDR3 contains 15 residues. Trimming removed 0 bases from V and 4 bases from J, with 9 bases in between. The CDR3 coding sequence is TGTGCCAGCAGCTTAGCGGCAGTTAGTAATGAAAAACTGTTTTTT. It codes for CASSLAAVSNEKLFF.

This clone has just a few counts. The rearrangement joins TRBV30 to TRBJ2-1; TRBD2 might be the D (6 bases). Per the germline V gene, CDR1 is GTSNPN and CDR2 is SVGIG (reference sequence). Between the trimmed V and J ends, which lost 0 bases and 10 bases, there was a span of 19 bases. The CDR3 contains 15 residues. CDR3 sequence reads: CAWSVRGVVVGEQFF. The CDR3 DNA reads as TGTGCCTGGAGTGTACGCGGGGTAGTCGTGGGGGAGCAGTTCTTC.

In its sample, this clone was seen a few times. The chain has TRBV25-1 and TRBJ1-2; D call uncertain. The germline V and J ends were trimmed by 4 bases and 4 bases, with 13 bases remaining between them. Germline V gene data show CDR1 as MGHDK and CDR2 as SYGVNS. The CDR3 has 14 residues. CDR3 in amino acids: CASSAPGSLYGYTF. The CDR3 DNA follows: TGTGCCAGCAGTGCCCCCGGGAGCCTCTATGGCTACACCTTC.

The table lists this clone with a few counts. The chain recombines TRBV25-1 with TRBJ2-3; unclear D gene. This CDR3 spans 12 amino acids. V lost 3 bases to trimming and J lost 2 bases, with 3 bases between them. Looked up from germline, CDR1 is MGHDK and CDR2 is SYGVNS. CDR3 DNA sequence: TGTGCCAGCAGTGAGCCCACAGATACGCAGTATTTT. Amino acids: CASSEPTDTQYF.

This clone has a handful of counts. Distinct nucleotide sequences in the sample also encode this CDR3. The gene calls are TRBV9 and TRBJ1-1; no clear D. CDR1 and CDR2 (germline): SGDLS, YYNGEE. V was cut by 0 bases and J by 0 bases, with 6 bases left in between. The CDR3 spans 14 residues. The CDR3 loop is CASSVGEVNTEAFF. CDR3 DNA: TGTGCCAGCAGCGTAGGGGAGGTGAACACTGAAGCTTTCTTT.

There are a few counts of this clone. The chain has TRBV13 and TRBJ2-3; the match to TRBD1 covers 9 bases. The CDR3 runs 17 residues. The germline V gene encodes CDR1 PRHDT and CDR2 FYEKMQ (reference sequence). The V and J ends lost 3 bases and 2 bases, in that order; junction bases with no gene match: 9. The CDR3 region is CASSLPPGQGNTDTQYF. The CDR3 DNA is TGTGCCAGCAGCTTGCCCCCGGGACAGGGAAACACAGATACGCAGTATTTT.

The sample holds a few counts of this clone. The chain uses TRBV5-6 and TRBJ2-3; D gene ambiguous. Trimming stripped 4 bases from V and 2 bases from J, with 14 bases between. This CDR3 is 15 amino acids long. Germline V gene lookup returns CDR1 SGHDT and CDR2 YYEEEE. The CDR3 DNA reads as TGTGCCAGCAGCAAAGAAGGGTTCTCCACAGATACGCAGTATTTT. Its translation is CASSKEGFSTDTQYF.

There are a few counts of this clone. V and J are TRBV28 and TRBJ2-3; 11 bases are shared with TRBD1. This CDR3 comprises 15 residues. Trimming took 5 bases from V and 5 from J; bases not matched to a gene: 6. In germline, CDR1 is MDHEN, CDR2 SYDVKM. CDR3 loop: CASSRTGGWGDTQYF. CDR3 in DNA: TGTGCCAGCAGTCGGACAGGGGGCTGGGGAGATACGCAGTATTTT.

The genes are TRBV7-8 and TRBJ1-2; 11 bases match TRBD1. CDR3 size: 14 residues. The V gene's germline CDR1 is SGHVS and CDR2 FQNEAQ. Trimming took 5 bases from V and 7 from J; bases not matched to a gene: 6. CDR3 protein: CASSPPGTGGGYTF. CDR3 coding DNA: TGTGCCAGCAGCCCGCCGGGGACAGGGGGTGGCTACACCTTC.

The genes are TRBV5-6 and TRBJ1-5; D is ambiguous. In germline, CDR1 is SGHDT, CDR2 YYEEEE. The CDR3 consists of 15 residues. Between the trimmed V and J ends, which lost 4 bases and 3 bases, there was a span of 14 bases. CDR3 nucleotide sequence: TGTGCCAGCAGCCTGCGGGGAGGGAACAATCAGCCCCAGCATTTT. Its translation is CASSLRGGNNQPQHF.

This clone was counted between two and nine times. The chain joins TRBV18 to TRBJ2-5, with a tentative D call TRBD2 (5 bases). The germline V gene has CDR1 KGHSH and CDR2 LQKENI. Trimming shortened V by 2 bases and J by 0 bases, and 10 bases separated the two germline ends. The CDR3 length is 15 residues. DNA for the CDR3: TGTGCCAGCTCACCAGATATCGGGGACCAAGAGACCCAGTACTTC. Amino acids: CASSPDIGDQETQYF.

This clone came up a few times. The V call is TRBV19, the J call TRBJ1-4; TRBD1 might be the D (6 bases). Germline V gene data show CDR1 as LNHDA and CDR2 as SQIVND (reference sequence). Trimming shortened V by 7 bases and J by 3 bases, and 15 bases separated the two germline ends. CDR3 length: 15 amino acids. The CDR3 loop reads CASTLAPGANEKLFF. The CDR3 DNA follows: TGTGCCAGTACCCTCGCGCCAGGGGCTAATGAAAAACTGTTTTTT.

The table lists this clone with a few counts. The genes are TRBV27 and TRBJ1-5; the match to TRBD1 covers 8 bases. J lost 2 bases, V lost 6 bases, and 9 bases had no gene match. CDR1 is MNHEY and CDR2 is SMNVEV in the germline V gene (reference sequence). CDR3 size: 16 residues. The CDR3 region is CASSTTGTGGNQPQHF. CDR3 DNA sequence: TGTGCCAGCAGCACCACCGGGACAGGAGGCAATCAGCCCCAGCATTTT.

The CDR3 bases are TGTGCCAGCATAGGTGGCAGTTCCCTAGGGAATGAGCAGTTCTTC. Its protein is CASIGGSSLGNEQFF. The chain is built from TRBV2 and TRBJ2-1, with D unresolved. This CDR3 has 15 amino acids. Germline V gene lookup returns CDR1 SNHLY and CDR2 FYNNEI. V was clipped by 7 bases and J by 7 bases, with 20 bases between them.